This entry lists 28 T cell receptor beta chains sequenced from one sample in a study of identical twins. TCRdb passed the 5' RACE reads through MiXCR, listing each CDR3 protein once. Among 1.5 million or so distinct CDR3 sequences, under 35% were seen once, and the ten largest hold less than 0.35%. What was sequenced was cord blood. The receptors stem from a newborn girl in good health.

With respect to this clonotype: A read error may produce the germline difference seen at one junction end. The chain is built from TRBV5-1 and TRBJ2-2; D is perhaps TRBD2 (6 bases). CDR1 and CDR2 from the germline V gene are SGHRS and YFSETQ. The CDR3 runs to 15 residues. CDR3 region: CVSSRLLAGTGELFF. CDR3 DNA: TGCGTCAGCAGCAGACTACTAGCTGGCACCGGGGAGCTGTTTTTT. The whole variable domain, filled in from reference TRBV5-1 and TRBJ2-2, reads KAGVTQTPRYLIKTRGQQVTLSCSPISGHRSVSWYQQTPGQGLQFLFEYFSETQRNKGNFPGRFSGRQFSNSRSEMNVSTLELGDSALYLCVSSRLLAGTGELFFGEGSRLTVL.

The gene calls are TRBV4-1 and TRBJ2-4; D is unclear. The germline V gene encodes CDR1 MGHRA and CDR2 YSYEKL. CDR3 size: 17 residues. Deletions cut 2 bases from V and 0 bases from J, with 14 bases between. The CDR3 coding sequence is TGCGCCAGCAGCCAAATTCCCAAGAGCCTAGCCAAAAACATTCAGTACTTC. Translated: CASSQIPKSLAKNIQYF.

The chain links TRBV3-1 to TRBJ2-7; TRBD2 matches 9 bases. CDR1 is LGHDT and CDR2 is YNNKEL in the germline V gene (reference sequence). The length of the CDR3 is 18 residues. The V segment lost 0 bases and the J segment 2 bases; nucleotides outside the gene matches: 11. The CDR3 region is CASSQDSWGSGSTYEQYF. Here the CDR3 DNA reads TGTGCCAGCAGCCAAGATTCTTGGGGTAGCGGGAGTACCTACGAGCAGTACTTC.

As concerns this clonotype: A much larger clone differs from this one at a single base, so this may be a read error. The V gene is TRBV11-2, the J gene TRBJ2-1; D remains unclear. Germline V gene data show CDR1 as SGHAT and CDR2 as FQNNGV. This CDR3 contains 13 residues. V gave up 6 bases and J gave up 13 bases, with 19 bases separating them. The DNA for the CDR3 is TGTGCCAGCAGAGGAGCTGCCAAAAACATTCAGTTCTTC. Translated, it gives CASRGAAKNIQFF.

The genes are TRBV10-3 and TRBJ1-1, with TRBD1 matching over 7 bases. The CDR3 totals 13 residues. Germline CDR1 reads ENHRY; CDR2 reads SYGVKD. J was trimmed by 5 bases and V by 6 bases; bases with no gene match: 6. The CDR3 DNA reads TGTGCCATCAGCCGCACAGGGGAGACTGAAGCTTTCTTT. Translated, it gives CAISRTGETEAFF.

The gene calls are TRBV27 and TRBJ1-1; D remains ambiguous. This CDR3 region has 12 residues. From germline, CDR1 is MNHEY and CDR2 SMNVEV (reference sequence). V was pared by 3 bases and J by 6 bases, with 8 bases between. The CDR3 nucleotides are TGTGCCAGCAGTTTTGCGTCAGCTGAAGCTTTCTTT. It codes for CASSFASAEAFF.

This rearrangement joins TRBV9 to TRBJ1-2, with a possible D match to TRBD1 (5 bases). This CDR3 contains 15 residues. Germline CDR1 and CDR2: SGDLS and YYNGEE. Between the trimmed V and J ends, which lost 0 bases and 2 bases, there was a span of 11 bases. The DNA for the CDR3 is TGTGCCAGCAGCGTAGGAGGCCGGGACAACTATGGCTACACCTTC. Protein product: CASSVGGRDNYGYTF.

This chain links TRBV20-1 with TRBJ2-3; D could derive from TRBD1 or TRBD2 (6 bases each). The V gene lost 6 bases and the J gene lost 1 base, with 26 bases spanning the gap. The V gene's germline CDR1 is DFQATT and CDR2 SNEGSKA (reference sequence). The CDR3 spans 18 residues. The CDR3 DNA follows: TGCAGTGCCACGAGGGGCATTATGTGGGGGGCTGGCACAGATACGCAGTATTTT. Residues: CSATRGIMWGAGTDTQYF.

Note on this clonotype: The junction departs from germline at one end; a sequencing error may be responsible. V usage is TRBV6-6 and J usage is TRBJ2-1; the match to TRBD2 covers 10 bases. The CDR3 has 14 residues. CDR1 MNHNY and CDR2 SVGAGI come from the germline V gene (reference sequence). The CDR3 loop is CASSYRLAGDEQVF. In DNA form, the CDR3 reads TGTGCCAGCAGTTACCGGCTAGCGGGAGATGAGCAGGTCTTC.

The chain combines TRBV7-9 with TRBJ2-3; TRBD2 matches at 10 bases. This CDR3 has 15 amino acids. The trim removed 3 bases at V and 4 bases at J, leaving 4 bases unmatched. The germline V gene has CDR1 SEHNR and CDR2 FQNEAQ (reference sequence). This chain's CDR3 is CASSFSLAGADTQYF. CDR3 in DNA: TGTGCCAGCAGCTTCAGCCTAGCGGGGGCAGATACGCAGTATTTT.

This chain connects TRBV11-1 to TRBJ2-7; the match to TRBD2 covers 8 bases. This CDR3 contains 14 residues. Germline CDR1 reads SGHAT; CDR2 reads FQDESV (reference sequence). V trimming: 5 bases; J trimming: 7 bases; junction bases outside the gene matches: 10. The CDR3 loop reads CASSRGGPFNEQYF. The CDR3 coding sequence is TGTGCCAGCAGCCGCGGGGGGCCATTTAATGAGCAGTACTTC.

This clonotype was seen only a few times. The CDR3 nucleotides are TGTGCCAGCAGTTACTCGGGGGGCGAAAACATTCAGTACTTC. Encoded protein: CASSYSGGENIQYF. This rearrangement joins TRBV6-6 to TRBJ2-4; TRBD1 or TRBD2 may be the D gene (6 bases each). Germline loops: CDR1 MNHNY, CDR2 SVGAGI (reference sequence). Between the trimmed V and J ends, which lost 0 bases and 5 bases, there was a span of 8 bases. CDR3 length equals 14 residues.

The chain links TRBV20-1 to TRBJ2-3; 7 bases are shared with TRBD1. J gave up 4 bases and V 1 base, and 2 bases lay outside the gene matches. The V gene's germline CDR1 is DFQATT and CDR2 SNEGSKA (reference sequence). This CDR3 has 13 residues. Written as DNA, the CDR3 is TGCAGTGCTAGAGTAGGGACAGCAGATACGCAGTATTTT. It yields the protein CSARVGTADTQYF.

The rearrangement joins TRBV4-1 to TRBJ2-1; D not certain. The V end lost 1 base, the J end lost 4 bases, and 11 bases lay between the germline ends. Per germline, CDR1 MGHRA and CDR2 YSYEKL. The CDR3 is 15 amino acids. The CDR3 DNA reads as TGCGCCAGCAGCCAAGCCAGGCCACGGTACAATGAGCAGTTCTTC. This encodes CASSQARPRYNEQFF.

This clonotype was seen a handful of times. CDR3 DNA sequence: TGTGCCAGCAGTTTTCATGGGACCCAGTACTTC. Translated: CASSFHGTQYF. The chain uses TRBV12-3 or TRBV12-4 and TRBJ2-7; D unclear. The DNA end is more similar to TRBJ2-5, so the J call may be wrong. The CDR3 extends over 11 amino acids.

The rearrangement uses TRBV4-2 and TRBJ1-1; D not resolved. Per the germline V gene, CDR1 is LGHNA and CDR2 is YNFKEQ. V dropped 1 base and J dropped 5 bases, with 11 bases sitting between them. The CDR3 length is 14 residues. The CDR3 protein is CASSQGAGRTEAFF. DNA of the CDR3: TGTGCCAGCAGCCAAGGGGCGGGGAGGACTGAAGCTTTCTTT.

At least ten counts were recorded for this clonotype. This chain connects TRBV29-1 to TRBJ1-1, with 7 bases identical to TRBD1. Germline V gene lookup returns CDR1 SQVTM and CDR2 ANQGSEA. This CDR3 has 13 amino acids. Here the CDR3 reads CIRQGPFRTEAFF. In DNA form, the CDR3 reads TGCATCCGACAGGGTCCCTTTCGTACTGAAGCTTTCTTT.

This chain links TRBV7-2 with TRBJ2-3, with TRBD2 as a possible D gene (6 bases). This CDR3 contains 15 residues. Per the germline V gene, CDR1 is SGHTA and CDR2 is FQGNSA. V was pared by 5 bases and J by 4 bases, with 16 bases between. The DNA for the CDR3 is TGTGCCAGCAGCCCCGGCCTACTAGCTTCAGATACGCAGTATTTT. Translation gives CASSPGLLASDTQYF.

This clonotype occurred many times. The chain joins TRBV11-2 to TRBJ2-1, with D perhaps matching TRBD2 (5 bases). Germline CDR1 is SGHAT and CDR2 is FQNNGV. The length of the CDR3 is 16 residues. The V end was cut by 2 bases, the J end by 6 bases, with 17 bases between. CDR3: CASSLISVSGGNEQFF. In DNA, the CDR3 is TGTGCCAGCAGCTTAATTAGCGTTAGTGGAGGCAATGAGCAGTTCTTC. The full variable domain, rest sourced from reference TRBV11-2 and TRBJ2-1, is EAGVAQSPRYKIIEKRQSVAFWCNPISGHATLYWYQQILGQGPKLLIQFQNNGVVDDSQLPKDRFSAERLKGVDSTLKIQPAKLEDSAVYLCASSLISVSGGNEQFFGPGTRLTVL.

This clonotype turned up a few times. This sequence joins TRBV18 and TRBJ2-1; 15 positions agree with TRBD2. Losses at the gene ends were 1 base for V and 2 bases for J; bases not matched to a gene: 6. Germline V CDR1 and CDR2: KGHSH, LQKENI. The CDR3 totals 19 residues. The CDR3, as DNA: TGTGCCAGCTCACCACGGGGACTAGCGGGGGGATTTACCTACAATGAGCAGTTCTTC. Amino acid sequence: CASSPRGLAGGFTYNEQFF.

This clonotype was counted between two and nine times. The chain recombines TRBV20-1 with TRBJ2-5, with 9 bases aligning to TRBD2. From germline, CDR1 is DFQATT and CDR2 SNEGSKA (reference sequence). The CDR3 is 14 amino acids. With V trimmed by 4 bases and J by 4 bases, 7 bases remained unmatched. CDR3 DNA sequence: TGCAGTGCTAATGCGGGAGGGCGGGGAGAGACCCAGTACTTC. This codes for CSANAGGRGETQYF.

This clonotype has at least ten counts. CDR3: CSVVTWQEQYF. In DNA form, the CDR3 reads TGCAGCGTTGTTACTTGGCAGGAGCAGTACTTC. The chain combines TRBV29-1 with TRBJ2-7; D gene unclear. This CDR3 is 11 amino acids long. Germline V lookup: CDR1 SQVTM, CDR2 ANQGSEA. V lost 4 bases and J lost 7, with 11 bases in between.

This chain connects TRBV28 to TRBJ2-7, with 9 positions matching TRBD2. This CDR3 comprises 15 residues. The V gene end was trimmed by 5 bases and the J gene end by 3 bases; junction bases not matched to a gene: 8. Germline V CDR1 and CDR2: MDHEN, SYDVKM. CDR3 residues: CASSHHSGSVYEQYF. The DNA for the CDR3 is TGTGCCAGCAGTCATCATAGCGGGAGCGTCTACGAGCAGTACTTC.

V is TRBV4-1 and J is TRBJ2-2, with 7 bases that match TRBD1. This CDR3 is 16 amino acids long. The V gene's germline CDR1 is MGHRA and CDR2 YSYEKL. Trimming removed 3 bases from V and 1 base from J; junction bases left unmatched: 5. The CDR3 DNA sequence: TGCGCCAGCAGCCACTCACCAGGGGGGAACACCGGGGAGCTGTTTTTT. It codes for CASSHSPGGNTGELFF.

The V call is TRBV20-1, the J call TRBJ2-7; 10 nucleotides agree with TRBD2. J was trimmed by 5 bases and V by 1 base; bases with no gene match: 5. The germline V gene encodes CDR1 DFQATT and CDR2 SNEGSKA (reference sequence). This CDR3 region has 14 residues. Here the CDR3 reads CSARVGLAIHEQYF. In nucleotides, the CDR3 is TGCAGTGCTAGAGTGGGACTAGCGATTCACGAGCAGTACTTC.

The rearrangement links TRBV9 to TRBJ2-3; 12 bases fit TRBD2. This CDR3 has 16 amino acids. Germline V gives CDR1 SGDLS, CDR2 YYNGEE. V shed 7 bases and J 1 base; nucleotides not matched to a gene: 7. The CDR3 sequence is CASGPGTSGRTDTQYF. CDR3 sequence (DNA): TGTGCCAGCGGCCCAGGGACTAGCGGGCGCACAGATACGCAGTATTTT.

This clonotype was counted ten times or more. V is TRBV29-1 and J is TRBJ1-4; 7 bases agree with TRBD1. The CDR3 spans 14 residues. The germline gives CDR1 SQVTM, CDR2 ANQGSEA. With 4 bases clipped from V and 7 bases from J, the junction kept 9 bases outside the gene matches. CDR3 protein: CSVGVGGGSEKLFF. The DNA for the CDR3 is TGCAGCGTTGGAGTAGGGGGCGGGAGTGAAAAACTGTTTTTT.

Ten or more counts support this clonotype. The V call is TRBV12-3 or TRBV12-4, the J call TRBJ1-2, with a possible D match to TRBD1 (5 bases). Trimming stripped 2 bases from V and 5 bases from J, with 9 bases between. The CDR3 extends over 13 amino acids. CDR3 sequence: CASSLNQGYGYTF. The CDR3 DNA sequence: TGTGCCAGCAGTTTAAATCAGGGTTATGGCTACACCTTC.